This TCR beta chain was identified during a study of shared clonotypes between healthy human individuals. Looking at the study overall: Three CD4 naive, three CD4 memory, two CD8 naive and one CD8 memory plate were used per donor.

A word on this clone: Its antigen remains unidentified.

The assay was carried out at the deep level. Only in-frame clones appear in the TCRdb table, and some are missing; sequencing was by immunoSEQ multiplex PCR. This sample has a few million clones, with 85% to 95% found just once. Both subsets, CD45RA+ naive and CD45RA-negative memory, were split from the CD4+ cells. Regarding the study as a whole: In a few donors, about 5% of naive CD4 clonotypes appeared in common.

The CDR3 runs 15 residues. The germline V gene encodes CDR1 MNHNS and CDR2 SASEGT. With 8 bases removed from V and 2 bases from J, the gap between germline ends came to 18 bases. The chain joins TRBV6-1 to TRBJ1-1; unclear D gene. The specimen sequenced was naive CD4+ T cells from PBMCs. The subset: CD45RA+ positively selected. The TCR was taken from a man between 18 and 35 years old in good health. Some clones in this sample may be carry-over from other donors' samples. The DNA of the CDR3 is TGTGCCAGCCACCCTGTCATGCTGTCCAACACTGAAGCTTTCTTT. Protein: CASHPVMLSNTEAFF.